Presented here are 22 T cell receptor beta chains from one specimen sequenced in a study of blood T cell repertoires in COVID-19. The protocol was immunoSEQ multiplex PCR, while the TCRdb copy is restricted to in-frame clones and leaves out a portion. Of tens of thousands of clones listed, approximately 85% were seen once; the top ten hold 16%. The sequenced material came from peripheral blood. Receptors originate from a human donor in a cohort sampled during active COVID-19.

This clone appeared once. This sequence joins TRBV25-1 and TRBJ2-1, with TRBD2 matching over 11 bases. This CDR3 comprises 16 residues. CDR1 and CDR2 (germline): MGHDK, SYGVNS. V trimming: 6 bases; J trimming: 8 bases; junction bases outside the gene matches: 12. The CDR3 spells CASSDPLAGGLDEQFF. CDR3 nucleotide sequence: TGTGCCAGCAGCGACCCCTTAGCGGGGGGGTTGGATGAGCAGTTCTTC.

The DNA of the CDR3 is TGTGCCAGCAGCGTAGGAGTTCTGGGGGGCACCGGGGAGCTGTTTTTT. It is translated as CASSVGVLGGTGELFF. This chain connects TRBV9 to TRBJ2-2; a possible D gene is TRBD2 (6 bases). Trimming took 0 bases from V and 4 from J, leaving 13 bases between them. CDR1 and CDR2 from the germline V gene are SGDLS and YYNGEE. There are 16 residues in the CDR3.

This chain links TRBV25-1 with TRBJ1-1; D perhaps matches TRBD1 (6 bases). The germline CDR1 and CDR2 sequences are MGHDK and SYGVNS. V was clipped by 11 bases and J by 0 bases, with 16 bases between them. The CDR3 extends over 14 amino acids. CDR3 in DNA: TGTGCCTCCCTCGGGGCAGGGGTGAACACTGAAGCTTTCTTT. This translates into CASLGAGVNTEAFF.

J is TRBJ2-2 and V is TRBV24-1; 9 nucleotides match TRBD1. This CDR3 comprises 17 residues. In germline, CDR1 is KGHDR, CDR2 SFDVKD. Trimming cost V 4 bases and J 3 bases; bases outside gene matches: 8. The chain's CDR3 is CATSDTPGQGYTGELFF. The CDR3 DNA follows: TGTGCCACCAGTGACACTCCGGGACAGGGATACACCGGGGAGCTGTTTTTT.

The rearrangement links TRBV5-1 to TRBJ1-1; 8 positions agree with TRBD1. Germline V gene sequence: CDR1 SGHRS, CDR2 YFSETQ. Germline trimming cut 0 bases from V and 1 base from J; bases unmatched to any gene: 11. The CDR3 consists of 18 residues. The CDR3 spells CASSLAGTGQGQNTEAFF. The CDR3 coding sequence is TGCGCCAGCAGCTTGGCGGGGACTGGACAGGGCCAGAACACTGAAGCTTTCTTT.

This clone occurred a few times. The genes are TRBV10-2 and TRBJ2-7, with TRBD1 matching 8 bases. Looked up from germline, CDR1 is WSHSY and CDR2 is SAAADI. J gave up 2 bases and V 4 bases, and 4 bases lay outside the gene matches. This CDR3 is built from 14 residues. CDR3 sequence (DNA): TGCGCCAGCAGTGGACAGGGGCCAGCCTACGAGCAGTACTTC. This sequence encodes CASSGQGPAYEQYF.

V gene TRBV5-1 combines with J gene TRBJ2-5; 7 bases fit TRBD1. CDR3 length: 14 amino acids. Trimming at V came to 3 bases and at J to 1 base, leaving 3 bases not matched to a gene. The germline V gene has CDR1 SGHRS and CDR2 YFSETQ. Here the CDR3 DNA reads TGCGCCAGCAGCTCGGGACAGATCCAAGAGACCCAGTACTTC. Its translation: CASSSGQIQETQYF.

The gene calls are TRBV29-1 and TRBJ1-2; 7 bases match TRBD1. The CDR3 spans 14 residues. The trim removed 6 bases at V and 3 bases at J, leaving 10 bases unmatched. Germline V CDR1 and CDR2: SQVTM, ANQGSEA. The chain's CDR3 is CSVKQGTRDYGYTF. CDR3 bases: TGCAGCGTCAAACAGGGGACAAGGGACTATGGCTACACCTTC.

Here the CDR3 reads CASSDSGRGYEQYF. The CDR3 DNA reads TGCGCCAGCAGCGATAGCGGGAGAGGCTACGAGCAGTACTTC. The gene calls are TRBV5-1 and TRBJ2-7; TRBD2 agrees at 9 bases. Trimming removed 4 bases from V and 3 bases from J; junction bases left unmatched: 5. Germline V gene lookup returns CDR1 SGHRS and CDR2 YFSETQ. This CDR3 is built from 14 residues.

This chain uses TRBV5-4 with TRBJ2-7; a possible D gene is TRBD2 (5 bases). V was shortened by 0 bases and J by 3 bases, with 10 bases between the two germline ends. The germline V gene encodes CDR1 SGHNT and CDR2 YYREEE (reference sequence). The CDR3 is 14 residues long. The CDR3 nucleotides read TGTGCCAGCAGCTTGGCTAACCGGGACTACGAGCAGTACTTC. Its translation: CASSLANRDYEQYF.

This clone was counted a single time. The V gene is TRBV6-6, the J gene TRBJ1-1; unclear D gene. This CDR3 has 13 residues. Germline V gene sequence: CDR1 MNHNY, CDR2 SVGAGI (reference sequence). Trimming took off 4 bases at V and 0 bases at J, with 6 bases between the two ends. The CDR3 DNA reads TGTGCCAGCAGTTTGGGCGTGAACACTGAAGCTTTCTTT. Translated, it gives CASSLGVNTEAFF.

The rearrangement uses TRBV10-3 and TRBJ2-7; the D gene is possibly TRBD1 (7 bases). The V gene lost 7 bases and the J gene lost 4 bases, with 17 bases spanning the gap. CDR1 is ENHRY, CDR2 SYGVKD, per germline. The CDR3 spans 14 residues. The CDR3 loop is CAINRQGGDYEQYF. The CDR3 region has the DNA TGTGCCATCAACCGACAGGGCGGGGATTACGAGCAGTACTTC.

The genes are TRBV2 and TRBJ2-3; 7 positions match TRBD2. Germline V gene lookup returns CDR1 SNHLY and CDR2 FYNNEI. The CDR3 length is 14 residues. V lost 6 bases to trimming and J lost 6 bases; unmatched junction nucleotides: 9. CDR3 nucleotide sequence: TGTGCCAGCAGGGACCTCGCGGGGGTTGATACGCAGTATTTT. Its translation is CASRDLAGVDTQYF.

This clone was detected once. The chain recombines TRBV5-6 with TRBJ1-2, with D possibly TRBD1 on 6 matching bases. The length of the CDR3 is 15 residues. Germline V gives CDR1 SGHDT, CDR2 YYEEEE. V was cut by 4 bases and J by 8 bases, with 21 bases left in between. CDR3 in amino acids: CASSPLTGRYGGYTF. The CDR3 DNA is TGTGCCAGCAGCCCCCTGACAGGTCGTTATGGGGGCTACACCTTC.

This clone turned up a few times. This rearrangement joins TRBV5-1 to TRBJ2-7, with D possibly being TRBD1 (5 bases). The CDR3 has 16 residues. Trimming cost V 2 bases and J 7 bases, with 22 bases left between them. CDR1 SGHRS and CDR2 YFSETQ come from the germline V gene. The CDR3 coding sequence is TGCGCCAGCAGCTTCCTCGGTCCAGGCTCCTCAGGGGAGCAGTACTTC. Protein product: CASSFLGPGSSGEQYF.

V is TRBV27 and J is TRBJ2-7, with 9 bases that match TRBD2. The CDR3 has 17 amino acids. Germline CDR1 MNHEY, CDR2 SMNVEV (reference sequence). V dropped 4 bases and J dropped 3; count of bases not matched to a gene: 13. CDR3 protein: CASSSSLGLAKDYEQYF. CDR3 nucleotides: TGTGCCAGCAGTTCCTCCCTCGGACTAGCGAAAGACTACGAGCAGTACTTC.

The V gene is TRBV19, the J gene TRBJ2-2, with 8 bases fitting TRBD1. With 6 bases clipped from V and 4 bases from J, the junction kept 7 bases outside the gene matches. This CDR3 is built from 15 residues. The V gene's germline CDR1 is LNHDA and CDR2 SQIVND (reference sequence). The CDR3 sequence is CASRSGQASTGELFF. The DNA for the CDR3 is TGTGCCAGTAGATCGGGACAGGCCAGCACCGGGGAGCTGTTTTTT.

This clone was counted ten times or more. The genes are TRBV5-4 and TRBJ2-1; 9 nucleotides agree with TRBD2. CDR3 length: 18 residues. Germline V gives CDR1 SGHNT, CDR2 YYREEE (reference sequence). Trimming removed 0 bases from V and 1 base from J; junction bases left unmatched: 8. The CDR3 protein is CASSLGLAGPVSYNEQFF. CDR3 sequence (DNA): TGTGCCAGCAGCTTGGGGCTAGCGGGGCCAGTTTCCTACAATGAGCAGTTCTTC.

This rearrangement joins TRBV6-5 to TRBJ1-4, with 9 bases matching TRBD1. CDR1 and CDR2 from the germline V gene are MNHEY and SVGAGI. The CDR3 covers 13 residues. V lost 7 bases, J lost 12 bases, and 9 bases stayed unmatched. The CDR3 coding sequence is TGTGCCAGCAAGCGGGACAGGGATGGAGAACTGTTTTTT. It translates to CASKRDRDGELFF.

The J gene is TRBJ1-4, the V gene TRBV5-1, with 10 bases lining up with TRBD1. V shed 4 bases, J shed 2 bases, and the junction held 5 bases outside the gene matches. The CDR3 is made up of 16 amino acids. Germline CDR1 SGHRS, CDR2 YFSETQ. CDR3 protein: CASSVGQGGTNEKLFF. CDR3 nucleotides: TGCGCCAGCAGCGTAGGACAGGGGGGCACTAATGAAAAACTGTTTTTT.

V is TRBV18 and J is TRBJ2-3; possible D gene TRBD1, 6 bases. Deletions cut 6 bases from V and 2 bases from J, with 15 bases between. Germline V gives CDR1 KGHSH, CDR2 LQKENI. The CDR3 extends over 15 amino acids. CDR3 sequence: CASSPQGSHTDTQYF. Here the CDR3 DNA reads TGTGCCAGCTCTCCCCAGGGGTCCCACACAGATACGCAGTATTTT.

This chain connects TRBV6-6 to TRBJ2-3, with D perhaps matching TRBD1 (6 bases). The CDR3 extends over 14 amino acids. Germline V gene sequence: CDR1 MNHNY, CDR2 SVGAGI (reference sequence). The germline V and J ends were trimmed by 5 bases and 4 bases, with 13 bases remaining between them. Here the CDR3 reads CASSGGVAADTQYF. Written as DNA, the CDR3 is TGTGCCAGCAGTGGGGGCGTCGCGGCAGATACGCAGTATTTT.